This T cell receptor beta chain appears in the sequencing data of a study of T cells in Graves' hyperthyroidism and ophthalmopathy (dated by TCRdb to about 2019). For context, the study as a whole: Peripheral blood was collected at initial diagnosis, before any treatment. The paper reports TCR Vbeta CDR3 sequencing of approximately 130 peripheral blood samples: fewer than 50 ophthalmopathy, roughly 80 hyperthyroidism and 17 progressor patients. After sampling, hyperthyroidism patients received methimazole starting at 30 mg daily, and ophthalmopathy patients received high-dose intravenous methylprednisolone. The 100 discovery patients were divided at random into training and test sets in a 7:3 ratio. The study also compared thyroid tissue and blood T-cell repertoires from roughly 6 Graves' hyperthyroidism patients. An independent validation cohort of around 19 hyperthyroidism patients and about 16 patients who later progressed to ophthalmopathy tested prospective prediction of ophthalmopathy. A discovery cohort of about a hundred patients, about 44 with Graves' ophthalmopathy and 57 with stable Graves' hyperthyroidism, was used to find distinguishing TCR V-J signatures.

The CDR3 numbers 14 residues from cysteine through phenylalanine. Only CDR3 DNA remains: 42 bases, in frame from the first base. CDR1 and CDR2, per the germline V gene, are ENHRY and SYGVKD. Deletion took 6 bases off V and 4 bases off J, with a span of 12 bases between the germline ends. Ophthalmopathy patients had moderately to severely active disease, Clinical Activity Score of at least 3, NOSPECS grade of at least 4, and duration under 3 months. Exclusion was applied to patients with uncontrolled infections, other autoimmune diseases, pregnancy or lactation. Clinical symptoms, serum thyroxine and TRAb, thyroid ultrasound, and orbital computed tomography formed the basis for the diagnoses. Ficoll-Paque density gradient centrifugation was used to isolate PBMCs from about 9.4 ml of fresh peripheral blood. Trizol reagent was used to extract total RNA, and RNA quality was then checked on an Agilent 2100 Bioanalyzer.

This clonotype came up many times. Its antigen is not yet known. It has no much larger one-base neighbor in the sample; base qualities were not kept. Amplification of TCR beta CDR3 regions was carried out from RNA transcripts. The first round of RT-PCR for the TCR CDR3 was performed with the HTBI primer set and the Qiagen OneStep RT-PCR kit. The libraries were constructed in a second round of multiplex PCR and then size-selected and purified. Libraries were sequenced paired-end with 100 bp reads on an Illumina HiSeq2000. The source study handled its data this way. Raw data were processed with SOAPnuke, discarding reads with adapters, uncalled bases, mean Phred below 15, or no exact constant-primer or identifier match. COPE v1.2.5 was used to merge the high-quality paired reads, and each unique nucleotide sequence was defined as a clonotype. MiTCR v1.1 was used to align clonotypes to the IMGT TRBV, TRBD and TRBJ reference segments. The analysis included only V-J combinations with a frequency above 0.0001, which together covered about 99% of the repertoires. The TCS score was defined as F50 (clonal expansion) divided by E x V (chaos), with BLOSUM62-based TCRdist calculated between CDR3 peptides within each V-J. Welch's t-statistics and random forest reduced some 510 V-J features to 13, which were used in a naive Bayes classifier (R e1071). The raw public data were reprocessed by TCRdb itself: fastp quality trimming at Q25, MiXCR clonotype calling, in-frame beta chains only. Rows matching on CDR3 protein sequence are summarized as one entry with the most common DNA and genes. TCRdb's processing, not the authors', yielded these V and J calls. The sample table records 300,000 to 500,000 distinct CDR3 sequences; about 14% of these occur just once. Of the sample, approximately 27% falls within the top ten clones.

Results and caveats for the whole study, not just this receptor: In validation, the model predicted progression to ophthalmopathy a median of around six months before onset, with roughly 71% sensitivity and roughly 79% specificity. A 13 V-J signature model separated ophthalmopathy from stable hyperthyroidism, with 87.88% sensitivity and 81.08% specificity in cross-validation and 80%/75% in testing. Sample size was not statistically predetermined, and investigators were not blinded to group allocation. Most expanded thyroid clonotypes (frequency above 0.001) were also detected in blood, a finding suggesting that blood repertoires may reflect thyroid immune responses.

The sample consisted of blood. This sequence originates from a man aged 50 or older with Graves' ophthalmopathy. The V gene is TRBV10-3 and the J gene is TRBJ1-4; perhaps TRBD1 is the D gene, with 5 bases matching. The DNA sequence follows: TGTGCCATCAGGGAGACAGCGGTTAATGAAAAACTGTTTTTT. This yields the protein CAIRETAVNEKLFF.